This entry concerns a single T cell receptor (beta chain). Its specificity is not known. Identification of naive CD8+ T cells rested on CD45RO-CCR7+CD27+CD95- status. The sample is drawn from a study of CXCR3-negative and CXCR3-positive naive CD8 T cells. General study results and limits: CXCR3-expressing naive cells carried TRB CDR3s more hydrophobic than those of CXCR3-negative naive cells.

It was by 5' RACE with UMI labels that the TRB cDNA libraries were prepared. TCRdb processed the 5' RACE reads again and assigns one entry to each CDR3 protein, with no DNA. This sample contains about 130,000 distinct CDR3 sequences. This TCR came from a human donor in good health. Some clones in this sample may be carry-over from other donors' samples. The specimen was naive CXCR3- CD8+ T cells from blood. Subset indicated: CD45RO-CCR7+CD27+CD95- naive CD8+ T cells lacking CXCR3 (TNR3-).

CDR3 sequence: CASSYSSAAGPFTQYF. This sequence joins TRBV6-5 and TRBJ2-3; TCRdb outputs TRBD1, but without DNA this stays unchecked. The CDR3 extends over 16 amino acids. Germline CDR1 reads MNHEY; CDR2 reads SVGAGI.